A single sample gave rise to the 10 T cell receptor beta chains below, sequenced in a study of T-cell reconstitution after alpha-beta-depleted transplantation in children. Unique molecular identifiers featured in how the TCRbeta library was prepared. TCRdb re-called the PCR reads with MiXCR, one entry per CDR3 protein. Here the sample spans about a million distinct CDR3 sequences, 25% to 35% being singletons. This specimen was PBMCs, mostly from graft donor cells, taken 360 days after TCRalphabeta/CD19-depleted stem cell transplant. Receptors originate from a boy under two years old who had a stem cell transplant for SCID, so the T cells may come from the graft donor.

The V gene is TRBV5-1, the J gene TRBJ2-7; no clear D. Trimming removed 0 bases at V and 6 bases at J, with 16 bases between. The CDR3 loop spans 15 amino acids. Germline-derived CDR1 and CDR2 are SGHRS and YFSETQ. CDR3 nucleotides: TGCGCCAGCAGCTTGGTAGGTAGCACGTTGGGCGAGCAGTACTTC. Its protein is CASSLVGSTLGEQYF.

This rearrangement joins TRBV5-1 to TRBJ2-1; possibly TRBD1 or TRBD2 for D (5 bases each). Germline loops: CDR1 SGHRS, CDR2 YFSETQ. Trimming cost V 1 base and J 6 bases, with 17 bases left between them. The CDR3 contains 16 residues. As DNA, the CDR3 is TGCGCCAGCAGCTTGAGGGACCTCATCTCTAGCAATGAGCAGTTCTTC. Translation: CASSLRDLISSNEQFF.

The gene calls are TRBV12-3 or TRBV12-4 and TRBJ2-6; D is uncertain. The CDR3 runs to 18 residues. The V and J ends lost 4 bases and 0 bases respectively, with 16 bases between them. The CDR3 DNA follows: TGTGCCAGCAGTTCTGGGTGGAGTAGGCCCTCTGGGGCCAACGTCCTGACTTTC. Protein sequence: CASSSGWSRPSGANVLTF.

This clonotype was seen just once. This sequence joins TRBV4-3 and TRBJ2-1; 10 bases match TRBD2. CDR3 size: 18 residues. Trimming at V came to 3 bases and at J to 2 bases, leaving 10 bases not matched to a gene. CDR1 is LGHNA and CDR2 is YSLEER in the germline V gene. In nucleotides, the CDR3 is TGCGCCAGCAGCCAGTTTTGGTCCCTAGCGGGAGCCTACAATGAGCAGTTCTTC. Translation: CASSQFWSLAGAYNEQFF.

The CDR3 DNA reads as TGTGCCAGCAGCGTCGGATCAGCGGGGCTCATCACAGATACGCAGTATTTT. Protein: CASSVGSAGLITDTQYF. This chain connects TRBV9 to TRBJ2-3, with 7 bases aligning to TRBD2. V lost 2 bases and J lost 2; bases outside the gene matches: 11. The germline V gene has CDR1 SGDLS and CDR2 YYNGEE. The CDR3 extends over 17 amino acids.

V gene TRBV5-1 combines with J gene TRBJ2-3; D is uncertain. The V end lost 4 bases, the J end lost 1 base, and 16 bases lay between the germline ends. The V gene's germline CDR1 is SGHRS and CDR2 YFSETQ. The CDR3 is 16 amino acids. The CDR3 DNA is TGCGCCAGCAGCCCTGGCCAAGGGAAAGGCACAGATACGCAGTATTTT. It translates to CASSPGQGKGTDTQYF.

This clonotype has a single count. The chain has TRBV12-3 or TRBV12-4 and TRBJ2-4, with D unresolved. The V gene lost 5 bases and the J gene lost 2 bases, with 13 bases spanning the gap. There are 15 residues in the CDR3. CDR3 nucleotides: TGTGCCAGCAGTCTGACAAGAATAACCAAAAACATTCAGTACTTC. As protein: CASSLTRITKNIQYF.

This clonotype came up a few times. The V and J genes are TRBV27 and TRBJ2-3, with TRBD2 as a possible D gene (6 bases). Between the trimmed V and J ends, which lost 6 bases and 1 base, there was a span of 14 bases. Germline V lookup: CDR1 MNHEY, CDR2 SMNVEV (reference sequence). CDR3 length equals 15 residues. In DNA, the CDR3 is TGTGCCAGCAGACGTCTGGGGACTCGCACAGATACGCAGTATTTT. Protein sequence: CASRRLGTRTDTQYF.

The chain joins TRBV12-3 or TRBV12-4 to TRBJ2-6, with D perhaps matching TRBD1 (5 bases). Trimming left V 6 bases short and J 4 bases short, with 13 bases between. The CDR3 is 15 amino acids. The CDR3 loop reads CASRPQAAGANVLTF. The CDR3 nucleotides are TGTGCCAGCAGACCACAGGCCGCGGGGGCCAACGTCCTGACTTTC.

This rearrangement joins TRBV5-1 to TRBJ2-7; 9 bases fit TRBD1. The V segment lost 4 bases and the J segment 6 bases; nucleotides outside the gene matches: 8. This CDR3 region has 14 residues. Germline V gene sequence: CDR1 SGHRS, CDR2 YFSETQ. The CDR3 reads CASSPGTGKSEQYF. In nucleotides, the CDR3 is TGCGCCAGCAGCCCCGGGACAGGGAAAAGCGAGCAGTACTTC.